The TCR beta chain under discussion was sequenced for a study of Graves' ophthalmopathy and Graves' hyperthyroidism. RNA transcripts were the template, and TCR beta CDR3 regions were amplified from them. HTBI-primed first-round RT-PCR preceded second-round multiplex PCR. TCRdb called the multiplex PCR reads again in MiXCR, with one record for every CDR3 protein. The table has fewer than 350,000 distinct CDR3 sequences, 15% to 20% seen once. This clonotype was seen at least ten times. V gave up 4 bases and J gave up 4 bases; unmatched junction bases: 9. The CDR3 is made up of 15 amino acids. Germline V gives CDR1 SGHAT, CDR2 FQNNGV.

The source is an adult man with Graves' ophthalmopathy. V gene TRBV11-2 combines with J gene TRBJ2-7; TRBD1 aligns across 8 bases. The specimen sequenced was peripheral blood. CDR3 residues: CASSSWTGPGYEQYF. The CDR3 coding sequence is TGTGCCAGCAGCTCCTGGACAGGGCCGGGATACGAGCAGTACTTC.